The next 22 T cell receptor beta chains were all read from a single sample in a study of cytomegalovirus exposure and HLA in healthy donors. PCR employed 60 Vbeta and 13 Jbeta primers. Profiling relied on immunoSEQ multiplex PCR, and the TCRdb table lists in-frame clones only, not all of them. This sample carries approximately 150,000 clones, 80% of them seen once, and the ten largest clones take roughly 1.9%. The sample was PBMCs. These receptors all come from a human donor in good health.

This clone occurred once. This chain connects TRBV19 to TRBJ1-4; 9 bases map to TRBD1. Trimming cost V 4 bases and J 8 bases; bases outside gene matches: 8. Germline V gene lookup returns CDR1 LNHDA and CDR2 SQIVND (reference sequence). This CDR3 region has 15 residues. CDR3 sequence reads: CASSTTTGGQEKLFF. The CDR3 DNA is TGTGCCAGTAGTACGACGACAGGGGGTCAGGAAAAACTGTTTTTT.

V and J are TRBV6-5 and TRBJ2-5; 10 nucleotides match TRBD1. The J call may not be correct, given that the DNA end is closer to TRBJ2-7. The CDR3 has 14 amino acids. Germline CDR1 reads MNHEY; CDR2 reads SVGAGI. DNA for the CDR3: TGTGCCAGCAGTTACCGGGACAGGGGATACGAGCAGTACTTC. This sequence encodes CASSYRDRGYEQYF.

DNA of the CDR3: TGTGCCAGCAGCAATGACAGGCTTTACACCGGGGAGCTGTTTTTT. Translated: CASSNDRLYTGELFF. V gene TRBV6-5 combines with J gene TRBJ2-2, with D perhaps matching TRBD1 (6 bases). The CDR3 covers 15 residues. The germline gives CDR1 MNHEY, CDR2 SVGAGI. V dropped 6 bases and J dropped 3 bases, with 14 bases sitting between them.

The chain couples TRBV19 to TRBJ1-5; 7 positions match TRBD1. The length of the CDR3 is 15 residues. J lost 4 bases, V lost 8 bases, and 11 bases had no gene match. Per the germline V gene, CDR1 is LNHDA and CDR2 is SQIVND (reference sequence). This CDR3 is CASDAGQTVNQPQHF. For the CDR3, the DNA is TGTGCCAGTGACGCGGGACAGACCGTAAATCAGCCCCAGCATTTT.

This rearrangement joins TRBV5-6 to TRBJ2-3, with D perhaps TRBD1 (5 bases). Germline V gene sequence: CDR1 SGHDT, CDR2 YYEEEE. Trimming pared 2 bases from V and 4 bases from J, leaving 17 bases between. The CDR3 sequence is 16 residues long. CDR3 nucleotide sequence: TGTGCCAGCAGCTTCCCGACAGATCAACTTCCAGATACGCAGTATTTT. Protein sequence: CASSFPTDQLPDTQYF.

The chain carries TRBV11-3 and TRBJ1-1; D might be TRBD1 (5 bases). CDR3 length: 13 residues. V lost 7 bases, J lost 1 base, and 10 bases lay in between. CDR1 SGHNT and CDR2 YENEEA come from the germline V gene. The CDR3 reads CASTRQTNTEAFF. Here the CDR3 DNA reads TGTGCCAGCACCCGACAGACGAACACTGAAGCTTTCTTT.

This clone appeared a single time. The V call is TRBV5-1, the J call TRBJ2-3; 7 bases fit TRBD2. This CDR3 contains 15 residues. V lost 4 bases to trimming and J lost 0 bases; unmatched junction nucleotides: 5. CDR1 is SGHRS and CDR2 is YFSETQ in the germline V gene. CDR3 sequence reads: CASSGASGSTDTQYF. CDR3 coding DNA: TGCGCCAGCAGCGGCGCTAGCGGTAGCACAGATACGCAGTATTTT.

The genes are TRBV7-2 and TRBJ2-5, with D tentatively TRBD2 (5 bases). Germline V CDR1 and CDR2: SGHTA, FQGNSA. V was trimmed by 1 base and J by 0 bases, leaving 12 bases between them. The CDR3 is 16 residues long. The CDR3 DNA reads as TGTGCCAGCAGCTTAGGATTTGCGCGGGACCAAGAGACCCAGTACTTC. This translates into CASSLGFARDQETQYF. Full variable domain (rest looked up from reference TRBV7-2 and TRBJ2-5): GAGVSQSPSNKVTEKGKDVELRCDPISGHTALYWYRQSLGQGLEFLIYFQGNSAPDKSGLPSDRFSAERTGGSVSTLTIQRTQQEDSAVYLCASSLGFARDQETQYFGPGTRLLVL.

The chain is built from TRBV7-9 and TRBJ1-1; 7 bases map to TRBD1. This CDR3 is built from 12 residues. J gave up 6 bases and V 5 bases, and 3 bases lay outside the gene matches. CDR1 and CDR2 from the germline V gene are SEHNR and FQNEAQ (reference sequence). CDR3 protein: CASSPGTAEAFF. The CDR3 coding sequence is TGTGCCAGCAGCCCTGGGACAGCTGAAGCTTTCTTT.

The chain employs TRBV19 and TRBJ1-2; TRBD1 matches 9 bases. The CDR3 runs 16 residues. Losses at the gene ends were 7 bases for V and 0 bases for J; bases not matched to a gene: 9. Germline V gene sequence: CDR1 LNHDA, CDR2 SQIVND (reference sequence). The CDR3 DNA is TGTGCCAGTACGTTGTGGACAGGGGATCCTAACTATGGCTACACCTTC. This translates into CASTLWTGDPNYGYTF.

The rearrangement joins TRBV7-2 to TRBJ2-3; D ambiguous. CDR1 SGHTA and CDR2 FQGNSA come from the germline V gene. Trimming cost V 5 bases and J 1 base, with 7 bases left between them. This CDR3 is built from 13 residues. For the CDR3, the DNA is TGTGCCAGCAGCCCCCCCGGCACAGATACGCAGTATTTT. Translating gives CASSPPGTDTQYF.

This rearrangement joins TRBV9 to TRBJ2-1; 12 positions match TRBD2. CDR1 and CDR2 from the germline V gene are SGDLS and YYNGEE. The CDR3 consists of 18 residues. V dropped 4 bases and J dropped 8; count of bases not matched to a gene: 16. In DNA, the CDR3 is TGTGCCAGCAGCAAGACTAGCGGGGGCCCTCCGCTTCTGCATGAGCAGTTCTTC. Translation gives CASSKTSGGPPLLHEQFF.

The chain is built from TRBV10-1 and TRBJ2-2; D may be TRBD2 (6 bases). The CDR3 sequence is 17 residues long. V dropped 3 bases and J dropped 1 base, with 15 bases sitting between them. Looked up from germline, CDR1 is WNHNN and CDR2 is SYGVQD (reference sequence). CDR3 loop: CASSDFDPGLNTGELFF. CDR3 in DNA: TGCGCCAGCAGTGATTTCGATCCGGGACTGAACACCGGGGAGCTGTTTTTT.

J is TRBJ2-5 and V is TRBV7-9, with unresolved D. V was pared by 10 bases and J by 1 base, with 13 bases between. The germline V gene encodes CDR1 SEHNR and CDR2 FQNEAQ (reference sequence). CDR3 length: 13 amino acids. The CDR3 DNA follows: TGTGCCACCACGAGCACTGCCCAAGAGACCCAGTACTTC. It translates to CATTSTAQETQYF. The whole variable domain, remainder taken from reference TRBV7-9 and TRBJ2-5, is DTGVSQNPRHKITKRGQNVTFRCDPISEHNRLYWYRQTLGQGPEFLTYFQNEAQLEKSRLLSDRFSAERPKGSFSTLEIQRTEQGDSAMYLCATTSTAQETQYFGPGTRLLVL.

The J gene is TRBJ2-3, the V gene TRBV4-2, with 15 nucleotides matching TRBD2. Germline-derived CDR1 and CDR2 are LGHNA and YNFKEQ. The CDR3 runs to 22 residues. The V gene end was trimmed by 0 bases and the J gene end by 1 base; junction bases not matched to a gene: 14. The CDR3 DNA is TGTGCCAGCAGCCAAGACCCCACCGGACTAGCGGGGGGGACATCCCGCACAGATACGCAGTATTTT. It encodes CASSQDPTGLAGGTSRTDTQYF.

This chain connects TRBV4-1 to TRBJ1-1; no firm D call. The CDR3 runs to 13 residues. V lost 8 bases and J 3 bases, leaving 13 bases between the germline ends. Looked up from germline, CDR1 is MGHRA and CDR2 is YSYEKL. This CDR3 reads CASSTNRYTEAFF. The CDR3 nucleotides read TGCGCCAGCTCCACTAATCGGTACACTGAAGCTTTCTTT.

The chain combines TRBV18 with TRBJ2-3; TRBD2 aligns across 11 bases. The germline V gene has CDR1 KGHSH and CDR2 LQKENI. The trim removed 5 bases at V and 2 bases at J, leaving 3 bases unmatched. The CDR3 runs to 15 residues. This CDR3 is CASSRLAGTTDTQYF. In DNA form, the CDR3 reads TGTGCCAGCTCAAGACTAGCGGGGACCACAGATACGCAGTATTTT.

This clone occurred once. The chain combines TRBV6-6 with TRBJ2-1; 7 positions match TRBD2. Trimming took 5 bases from V and 10 from J; bases not matched to a gene: 8. Germline values: CDR1 MNHNY, CDR2 SVGAGI (reference sequence). This CDR3 contains 13 residues. The CDR3 sequence: CASSPRAAGEQFF. Here the CDR3 DNA reads TGTGCCAGCAGTCCCCGGGCAGCGGGGGAGCAGTTCTTC.

The chain links TRBV13 to TRBJ2-1, with a possible D match to TRBD2 (6 bases). The CDR3 contains 16 residues. Germline CDR1 is PRHDT and CDR2 is FYEKMQ (reference sequence). Trimming shortened V by 4 bases and J by 7 bases, and 20 bases separated the two germline ends. The CDR3 DNA sequence: TGTGCCAGCAGCTCGCATCGGGACTCAATTGGGAATGAGCAGTTCTTC. This sequence encodes CASSSHRDSIGNEQFF.

This clone was counted only a few times. J is TRBJ1-1 and V is TRBV4-3; D is uncertain. The ends were cut back, 0 bases at V and 3 bases at J, with 11 bases in the middle. The CDR3 length is 15 residues. Germline lookup yields CDR1 LGHNA and CDR2 YSLEER. The CDR3, as DNA: TGCGCCAGCAGCCAAGATGGGAGTCAATACACTGAAGCTTTCTTT. Translated, it gives CASSQDGSQYTEAFF.

In its sample, this clone was seen once. This rearrangement joins TRBV6-5 to TRBJ2-7, with D possibly TRBD2 on 7 matching bases. The CDR3 contains 16 residues. Looked up from germline, CDR1 is MNHEY and CDR2 is SVGAGI. With 0 bases removed from V and 3 bases from J, the gap between germline ends came to 15 bases. The CDR3 DNA reads TGTGCCAGCAGTTACTCGACGATCGGGGGGCACTACGAGCAGTACTTC. It encodes CASSYSTIGGHYEQYF.

The J gene is TRBJ2-2, the V gene TRBV14; D possibly corresponds to TRBD2 (6 bases). Trimming left V 2 bases short and J 8 bases short, with 21 bases between. The CDR3 spans 17 residues. CDR1 is SGHDN, CDR2 FVKESK, per germline. CDR3 DNA: TGTGCCAGCAGCCAACCCAGGACTAATATGTCCGCGGGGGAGCTGTTTTTT. Its translation: CASSQPRTNMSAGELFF.